Shown below are 22 T cell receptor beta chains from a single sample sequenced in a study of T cell responses to AZD1222 COVID-19 vaccine. Repertoires were generated with immunoSEQ multiplex PCR, while TCRdb's copy carries only in-frame clones and drops some. Altogether around 95,000 clones are present, 85% to 90% being singletons, with the ten largest covering roughly 15%. Source: peripheral blood, taken on day 0 of AZD1222 vaccination. The receptors here all came from an adult in good health.

This clone was seen a few times. The V call is TRBV7-6, the J call TRBJ1-1, with a weak D call TRBD1 (6 bases). The CDR3 is made up of 16 amino acids. Germline loops: CDR1 SGHVS, CDR2 FNYEAQ. Trimming stripped 2 bases from V and 0 bases from J, with 13 bases between. CDR3 amino acids: CASSLSPDSMNTEAFF. CDR3 nucleotide sequence: TGTGCCAGCAGCTTATCGCCGGACAGCATGAACACTGAAGCTTTCTTT.

The V gene is TRBV29-1, the J gene TRBJ2-7; 8 bases line up with TRBD1. Losses at the gene ends were 2 bases for V and 5 bases for J; bases not matched to a gene: 11. The germline V gene encodes CDR1 SQVTM and CDR2 ANQGSEA. The CDR3 totals 15 residues. The CDR3 loop is CSVEPLGRGQDEQYF. In DNA, the CDR3 is TGCAGCGTTGAACCCCTGGGCAGGGGGCAGGACGAGCAGTACTTC.

The table lists this clone with a count of one. The CDR3 DNA reads as TGTGCCAGCAGCCCGACTTCTACGTTTAATGAAAAACTGTTTTTT. Protein: CASSPTSTFNEKLFF. The rearrangement links TRBV2 to TRBJ1-4; D gene uncertain. This CDR3 spans 15 amino acids. CDR1 and CDR2 from the germline V gene are SNHLY and FYNNEI. Trimming took 6 bases from V and 4 from J, leaving 15 bases between them.

The gene calls are TRBV27 and TRBJ1-2; D not resolved. The CDR3 extends over 13 amino acids. Germline V CDR1 and CDR2: MNHEY, SMNVEV (reference sequence). Deletions cut 3 bases from V and 2 bases from J, with 7 bases between. The CDR3 loop is CASSFEGNYGYTF. The CDR3 nucleotides are TGTGCCAGCAGTTTTGAAGGGAACTATGGCTACACCTTC.

The chain carries TRBV6-5 and TRBJ2-7; D not resolved. V lost 6 bases and J 3 bases, leaving 18 bases between the germline ends. Germline V gene data show CDR1 as MNHEY and CDR2 as SVGAGI. This CDR3 is 15 amino acids long. The CDR3 nucleotides read TGTGCCAGCAGGGGGTCCGGCTCCAATCGCTACGAGCAGTACTTC. It translates to CASRGSGSNRYEQYF.

The chain joins TRBV5-1 to TRBJ1-2; 8 nucleotides align to TRBD1. The germline V gene has CDR1 SGHRS and CDR2 YFSETQ. There are 12 residues in the CDR3. Losses at the gene ends were 4 bases for V and 7 bases for J; bases not matched to a gene: 3. CDR3 protein: CASSPGGGGYTF. The CDR3 coding sequence is TGCGCCAGCAGCCCAGGGGGCGGTGGCTACACCTTC.

Turning to this clone: Additional DNA sequences in this sample encode the identical CDR3. This chain uses TRBV10-3 with TRBJ1-1; 8 bases align to TRBD1. The CDR3 runs to 14 residues. V dropped 6 bases and J dropped 1; count of bases not matched to a gene: 4. Germline CDR1 is ENHRY and CDR2 is SYGVKD. CDR3 sequence (DNA): TGTGCCATCAGCGGACAGGGCGGGAACACTGAAGCTTTCTTT. Amino acid sequence: CAISGQGGNTEAFF.

The chain links TRBV5-4 to TRBJ1-2; D perhaps matches TRBD1 (5 bases). V dropped 3 bases and J dropped 6 bases, with 12 bases sitting between them. CDR1 and CDR2 from the germline V gene are SGHNT and YYREEE (reference sequence). This CDR3 is 13 amino acids long. The CDR3 is CASSWEGSNGYTF. The CDR3 nucleotides read TGTGCCAGCAGCTGGGAGGGGTCGAATGGCTACACCTTC.

The rearrangement uses TRBV2 and TRBJ1-3; a weak D match, TRBD1 (5 bases). Trimming stripped 6 bases from V and 7 bases from J, with 19 bases between. Germline assignment: CDR1 SNHLY and CDR2 FYNNEI. This CDR3 contains 15 residues. CDR3 loop: CASSQRPGVWNTIYF. CDR3 DNA: TGTGCCAGCAGCCAGAGACCGGGGGTCTGGAACACCATATATTTT.

This clone is a singleton in its sample. The chain uses TRBV12-3 or TRBV12-4 and TRBJ2-1; unclear D gene. The CDR3 sequence is 13 residues long. The V gene lost 6 bases and the J gene lost 5 bases, with 11 bases spanning the gap. Here the CDR3 DNA reads TGTGCCAGCAGGTCCGGAGTCCACAATGAGCAGTTCTTC. This sequence encodes CASRSGVHNEQFF.

A few counts support this clone. This chain connects TRBV14 to TRBJ2-5; D unresolved. V dropped 8 bases and J dropped 0 bases, with 10 bases sitting between them. This CDR3 has 13 amino acids. Germline V CDR1 and CDR2: SGHDN, FVKESK. CDR3 protein: CASGIRHQETQYF. CDR3 DNA: TGTGCCAGCGGGATCCGGCACCAAGAGACCCAGTACTTC.

The V gene is TRBV9, the J gene TRBJ2-2; TRBD1 aligns across 9 bases. Looked up from germline, CDR1 is SGDLS and CDR2 is YYNGEE. Trimming cost V 4 bases and J 6 bases; bases outside gene matches: 13. The CDR3 runs 17 residues. The CDR3 bases are TGTGCCAGCAGCCCAAGAGGGGCGGGACAGGGTCCCGGGGAGCTGTTTTTT. Translation: CASSPRGAGQGPGELFF.

V usage is TRBV19 and J usage is TRBJ2-5, with 7 bases that match TRBD1. The CDR3 is 15 residues long. V shed 6 bases, J shed 9 bases, and the junction held 16 bases outside the gene matches. Germline assignment: CDR1 LNHDA and CDR2 SQIVND (reference sequence). The CDR3 bases are TGTGCCAGTAGGAGGGACAGAAATTTACAGAGGGCCCAGTACTTC. It is translated as CASRRDRNLQRAQYF.

This clone came up once. This chain joins TRBV9 and TRBJ1-1; D not resolved. CDR1 and CDR2 from the germline V gene are SGDLS and YYNGEE. V was pared by 3 bases and J by 4 bases, with 10 bases between. The CDR3 totals 13 residues. The CDR3 region is CASSDAWTTEAFF. The CDR3 DNA sequence: TGTGCCAGCAGCGATGCCTGGACCACTGAAGCTTTCTTT. Using reference TRBV9 and TRBJ1-1 for the parts outside the CDR3, the full variable domain is DSGVTQTPKHLITATGQRVTLRCSPRSGDLSVYWYQQSLDQGLQFLIQYYNGEERAKGNILERFSAQQFPDLHSELNLSSLELGDSALYFCASSDAWTTEAFFGQGTRLTVV.

V gene TRBV2 combines with J gene TRBJ1-2, with unresolved D. Germline CDR1 and CDR2: SNHLY and FYNNEI. This CDR3 is built from 12 residues. Trimming removed 6 bases from V and 8 bases from J, with 13 bases in between. CDR3 sequence reads: CASSGVVGGYTF. In DNA form, the CDR3 reads TGTGCCAGCAGCGGAGTGGTCGGGGGCTACACCTTC.

The rearrangement links TRBV3-1 (or the pseudogene TRBV3-2) to TRBJ1-3, with D unresolved. Germline assignment: CDR1 LGHDT and CDR2 YNNKEL (reference sequence). V was clipped by 0 bases and J by 0 bases, with 6 bases between them. The CDR3 length is 15 residues. The CDR3: CASSQDSFSGNTIYF. Here the CDR3 DNA reads TGTGCCAGCAGCCAAGACAGTTTCTCTGGAAACACCATATATTTT.

In this sample, this clone turned up once. The chain links TRBV7-6 to TRBJ1-6; 7 bases match TRBD1. V shed 5 bases and J 6 bases; nucleotides not matched to a gene: 7. Germline CDR1 is SGHVS and CDR2 is FNYEAQ. The CDR3 length is 15 residues. CDR3 sequence: CASSLGDSFNSPLHF. The CDR3 region has the DNA TGTGCCAGCAGCCTGGGGGACAGCTTTAATTCACCCCTCCACTTT.

The V and J genes are TRBV7-9 and TRBJ2-5; maybe TRBD1 (6 bases). CDR1 is SEHNR and CDR2 is FQNEAQ in the germline V gene (reference sequence). Trimming removed 3 bases from V and 2 bases from J, with 7 bases in between. The CDR3 has 13 residues. The CDR3 loop is CASSFQGQETQYF. DNA of the CDR3: TGTGCCAGCAGCTTTCAGGGGCAAGAGACCCAGTACTTC.

This clone was detected a few times. V is TRBV9 and J is TRBJ1-1; 8 positions agree with TRBD1. V lost 1 base, J lost 3 bases, and 5 bases stayed unmatched. Germline V gene lookup returns CDR1 SGDLS and CDR2 YYNGEE. There are 15 residues in the CDR3. Here the CDR3 DNA reads TGTGCCAGCAGCGTAATGACAGGGGACGACACTGAAGCTTTCTTT. Protein: CASSVMTGDDTEAFF.

V usage is TRBV5-1 and J usage is TRBJ2-1, with 9 bases fitting TRBD2. Germline V gene sequence: CDR1 SGHRS, CDR2 YFSETQ. J gave up 0 bases and V 5 bases, and 0 bases lay outside the gene matches. CDR3 size: 14 residues. CDR3: CASSSGSSYNEQFF. The CDR3 nucleotides read TGCGCCAGCAGTAGCGGGAGCTCCTACAATGAGCAGTTCTTC.

The rearrangement uses TRBV6-5 and TRBJ1-1, with D hard to call. Germline V lookup: CDR1 MNHEY, CDR2 SVGAGI. There are 14 residues in the CDR3. With 7 bases removed from V and 1 base from J, the gap between germline ends came to 13 bases. The CDR3 nucleotides are TGTGCCAGCATTTCCCCCCGATCGAACACTGAAGCTTTCTTT. This translates into CASISPRSNTEAFF.

V usage is TRBV3-1 (or the pseudogene TRBV3-2) and J usage is TRBJ1-1, with D perhaps TRBD1 (5 bases). The CDR3 covers 14 residues. Germline CDR1 and CDR2: LGHDT and YNNKEL (reference sequence). V lost 3 bases to trimming and J lost 7 bases, with 15 bases between them. The DNA for the CDR3 is TGTGCCAGCAGCCAGGGGGACCGTGAAAATGAAGCTTTCTTT. Its translation is CASSQGDRENEAFF.